The rows below give T cell receptor beta chains drawn from one sample of a study of blood T cell repertoires in COVID-19. Using immunoSEQ multiplex PCR, the repertoire was profiled, and TCRdb retains in-frame clones only, with some absent. The sample holds about 99,000 clones; about 90% are singletons and the top ten take 5% to 7.5%. The source material was peripheral blood. The receptor source for this set is a human donor in a cohort sampled during active COVID-19. The CDR3 runs from the conserved cysteine through the conserved F or W. A D gene is named only where the DNA matches it firmly. Expanded clones get a size class; other rows say once, few or many, or leave the size out.

>few|TRBD1|TRBV27|TRBJ2-7
CASRTGEGYEQYF
TGTGCCAGCAGGACAGGGGAAGGGTACGAGCAGTACTTC
>-|-|TRBV6-5|TRBJ1-6
CASSYRGGSPLHF
TGTGCCAGCAGTTACCGTGGGGGCTCACCCCTCCACTTT
>-|TRBD2|TRBV11-3|TRBJ2-5
CASQAGAGETQYF
TGTGCCAGTCAAGCGGGAGCTGGGGAGACCCAGTACTTC
>-|TRBD1|TRBV5-1|TRBJ2-2
CASSLVIGQGALTGELFF
TGCGCCAGCAGCTTGGTGATCGGACAGGGGGCACTTACCGGGGAGCTGTTTTTT
>medium-sized|TRBD1|TRBV28|TRBJ1-5
CASSNPGQDSNQPQHF
TGTGCCAGCAGTAACCCGGGACAGGATAGCAATCAGCCCCAGCATTTT
>-|TRBD1|TRBV5-1|TRBJ2-1
CASSPTGQEDNEQFF
TGCGCCAGCAGCCCCACAGGACAGGAAGACAATGAGCAGTTCTTC
>-|TRBD1|TRBV27|TRBJ1-1
CASRNRGTINTEAFF
TGTGCCAGCAGGAACAGGGGGACCATAAACACTGAAGCTTTCTTT
>-|TRBD2|TRBV4-1|TRBJ2-3
CASSQDPPPGLVSTQYF
TGCGCCAGCAGCCAAGATCCCCCACCGGGACTAGTCTCGACGCAGTATTTT
>-|TRBD2|TRBV24-1|TRBJ2-7
CATSDSWTSYEQYF
TGTGCCACCAGTGATAGTTGGACTAGCTACGAGCAGTACTTC
>-|TRBD1|TRBV5-6|TRBJ2-5
CASSLVLGTGGETQYF
TGTGCCAGCAGCTTGGTTCTTGGGACAGGGGGGGAGACCCAGTACTTC
>-|TRBD1|TRBV14|TRBJ2-7
CASSQGDRGYEQYF
TGTGCCAGCAGCCAGGGGGACAGGGGCTACGAGCAGTACTTC
>-|TRBD1|TRBV11-1|TRBJ1-3
CASSRAGQGNTIYF
TGTGCCAGCAGCCGCGCGGGACAGGGAAACACCATATATTTT
>few|-|TRBV7-9|TRBJ1-2
CASSLTIPGGADGYTF
TGTGCCAGCAGCTTAACGATCCCGGGGGGCGCCGATGGCTACACCTTC
>once|TRBD2|TRBV7-2|TRBJ2-3
CASSSGGAATDTQYF
TGTGCCAGCAGCTCCGGGGGGGCCGCCACAGATACGCAGTATTTT
>-|-|TRBV28|TRBJ1-1
CASSFDRNEGNTEAFF
TGTGCCAGCAGTTTCGACAGAAACGAAGGGAACACTGAAGCTTTCTTT
>-|-|TRBV28|TRBJ2-3
CASSSPPIGGTDTQYF
TGTGCCAGCAGTTCCCCGCCTATAGGGGGCACAGATACGCAGTATTTT
>-|-|TRBV7-8|TRBJ1-4
CASSSTTTNEKLFF
TGTGCCAGCAGCTCGACAACAACTAATGAAAAACTGTTTTTT
>-|-|TRBV6-5|TRBJ1-2
CASSSRTVRSFYGYTF
TGTGCCAGCAGTTCCCGGACAGTACGCTCTTTCTATGGCTACACCTTC
>-|TRBD1|TRBV24-1|TRBJ2-2
CATSGGPGQATGELFF
TGTGCCACCAGTGGGGGACCGGGACAGGCCACCGGGGAGCTGTTTTTT
>-|TRBD2|TRBV5-1|TRBJ2-3
CASSLAGGLAGASTDTQYF
TGCGCCAGCAGCTTGGCTGGGGGGCTAGCGGGGGCTAGCACAGATACGCAGTATTTT
>-|TRBD1|TRBV7-3|TRBJ2-2
CASSLNPGQGNTGELFF
TGTGCCAGCAGCTTAAACCCGGGACAGGGAAACACCGGGGAGCTGTTTTTT
>-|-|TRBV6-5|TRBJ1-1
CASSSQNTEAFF
TGTGCCAGCAGTTCCCAGAACACTGAAGCTTTCTTT
>-|-|TRBV5-5|TRBJ1-5
CASSLETGLSSTQPQHF
TGTGCCAGCAGCTTGGAAACAGGACTATCCTCCACTCAGCCCCAGCATTTT
>-|-|TRBV18|TRBJ2-2
CASSPPWGAELFF
TGTGCCAGCTCACCACCGTGGGGAGCCGAGCTGTTTTTT
>-|TRBD2|TRBV2|TRBJ2-5
CASSELLAGTNQETQYF
TGTGCCAGCAGTGAACTTCTAGCGGGGACCAACCAAGAGACCCAGTACTTC
>-|-|TRBV5-1|TRBJ1-4
CASSWAPGGSKEKLFF
TGCGCCAGCAGCTGGGCCCCCGGGGGATCTAAGGAAAAACTGTTTTTT
>once|TRBD1|TRBV30|TRBJ1-6
CAWSVVATGLGSPLHF
TGTGCCTGGAGTGTAGTCGCGACAGGGTTGGGTTCACCCCTCCACTTT
>-|-|TRBV5-5|TRBJ1-2
CASSFRDTFYGYTF
TGTGCCAGCAGCTTCCGGGACACCTTCTATGGCTACACCTTC
>-|-|TRBV6-5|TRBJ1-1
CASPPGGGTEAFF
TGTGCCAGCCCCCCAGGAGGAGGGACTGAAGCTTTCTTT
>-|TRBD2|TRBV27|TRBJ2-3
CASSSTSAGTDTQYF
TGTGCCAGCAGTTCGACTAGCGCGGGCACAGATACGCAGTATTTT
>-|TRBD2|TRBV27|TRBJ2-5
CASSPGLGGETQYF
TGTGCCAGCAGTCCGGGACTAGGAGGAGAGACCCAGTACTTC
>-|-|TRBV28|TRBJ2-7
CASSSSGNSYEQYF
TGTGCCAGCAGTTCCTCGGGGAACTCCTACGAGCAGTACTTC
>-|TRBD1|TRBV28|TRBJ1-3
CASSRGGASGNTIYF
TGTGCCAGCAGTCGAGGGGGCGCATCTGGAAACACCATATATTTT
>-|-|TRBV4-1|TRBJ1-1
CASSQELAGRTEAFF
TGCGCCAGCAGCCAAGAGCTCGCAGGGAGGACTGAAGCTTTCTTT
>-|TRBD1|TRBV29-1|TRBJ1-2
CSVELRTGVGYTF
TGCAGCGTTGAACTTAGGACAGGGGTCGGCTACACCTTC
>once|-|TRBV3-1/TRBV3-2|TRBJ1-4
CASSQFLSEKLFF
TGTGCCAGCAGCCAATTCCTGAGTGAAAAACTGTTTTTT
>-|-|TRBV20-1|TRBJ2-1
CSASKGGVSYNEQFF
TGCAGTGCTAGTAAGGGCGGGGTCTCCTACAATGAGCAGTTCTTC
>-|-|TRBV6-6|TRBJ1-2
CASSYTLETESYTF
TGTGCCAGCAGTTACACCCTGGAGACAGAGAGCTACACCTTC
>-|-|TRBV9|TRBJ2-1
CASSQTRSGHRNEQFF
TGTGCCAGCAGCCAGACCCGGTCAGGACATAGGAATGAGCAGTTCTTC
>-|-|TRBV9|TRBJ1-1
CASSVTGGSESEAFF
TGTGCCAGCAGCGTAACTGGGGGCTCCGAATCTGAAGCTTTCTTT
>-|-|TRBV6-6|TRBJ1-5
CASSYTTGNQPQHF
TGTGCCAGCAGTTACACCACCGGGAATCAGCCCCAGCATTTT
>-|-|TRBV15|TRBJ2-7
CATSRKSGFEQYF
TGTGCCACCAGCAGAAAGTCGGGGTTCGAGCAGTACTTC
>-|-|TRBV11-1|TRBJ2-5
CASSNNPLETQYF
TGTGCCAGCAGCAACAATCCGTTGGAGACCCAGTACTTC
>-|-|TRBV23-1|TRBJ2-2
CASSQRPSVVF
TGCGCCAGCAGTCAGAGGCCGTCTGTTGTTTTT
>-|TRBD2|TRBV7-6|TRBJ2-1
CASSSPRSSGPDAYNEQFF
TGTGCCAGCAGCTCCCCGAGGTCTAGCGGGCCGGACGCCTACAATGAGCAGTTCTTC